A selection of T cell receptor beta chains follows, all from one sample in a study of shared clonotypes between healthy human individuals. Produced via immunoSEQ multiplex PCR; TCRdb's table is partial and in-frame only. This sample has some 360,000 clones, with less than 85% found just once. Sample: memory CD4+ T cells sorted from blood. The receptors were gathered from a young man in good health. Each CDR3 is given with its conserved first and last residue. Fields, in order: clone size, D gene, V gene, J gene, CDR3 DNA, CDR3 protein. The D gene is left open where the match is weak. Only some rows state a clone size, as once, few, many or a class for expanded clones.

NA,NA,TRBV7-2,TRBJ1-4,TGTGCCAGCAGCTTAGGATTAGGGGACGAAAAACTGTTTTTT,CASSLGLGDEKLFF
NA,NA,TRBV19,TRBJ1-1,TGTGCCAGTAGTATAAAGGGGGACACTGAAGCTTTCTTT,CASSIKGDTEAFF
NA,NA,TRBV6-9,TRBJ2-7,TGTGCCAGCAGTTACGGTAGGACGCAGTACTTC,CASSYGRTQYF
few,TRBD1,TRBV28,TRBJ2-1,TGTGCCAGCAGGGGACAGGAGGGGTCTTCCGATGAGCAGTTCTTC,CASRGQEGSSDEQFF
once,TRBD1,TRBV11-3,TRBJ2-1,TGTGCCAGCAGCTTAGGGAGGACAGGATGGCAAGACAATGAGCAGTTCTTC,CASSLGRTGWQDNEQFF
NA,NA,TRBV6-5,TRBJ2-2,TGTGCCAGCAGTTTCGCGGGCGGGGAGCTGTTTTTT,CASSFAGGELFF
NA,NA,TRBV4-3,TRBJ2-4,TGCGCCAGCAGCCAAGAATTTAGGGCTGCCAAAAACATTCAGTACTTC,CASSQEFRAAKNIQYF
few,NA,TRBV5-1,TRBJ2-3,TGCGCCAGCAGCCCCTCCGTTGATACGCAGTATTTT,CASSPSVDTQYF
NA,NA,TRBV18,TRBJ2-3,TGTGCCAGCTCACAATATGCGGGCACAGATACGCAGTATTTT,CASSQYAGTDTQYF
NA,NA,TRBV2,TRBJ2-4,TGTGCCAGCAGTTTGGGGGGAGCCAAAAACATTCAGTACTTC,CASSLGGAKNIQYF
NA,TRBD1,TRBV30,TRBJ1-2,TGTGCCTGGGCGGGACAGGGGACCTACTATGGCTACACCTTC,CAWAGQGTYYGYTF
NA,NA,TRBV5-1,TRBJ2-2,TGCGCCAGCAGCTCCGAGTCCACCGGGGAGCTGTTTTTT,CASSSESTGELFF
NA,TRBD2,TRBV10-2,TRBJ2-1,TGCGCCAGCAGGGCGGGAGGGTTAAATGAGCAGTTCTTC,CASRAGGLNEQFF
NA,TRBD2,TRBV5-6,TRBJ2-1,TGTGCCAGCAGCTTGGTCGACGGGAGGACCTACAATGAGCAGTTCTTC,CASSLVDGRTYNEQFF
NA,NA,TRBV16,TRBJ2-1,TGTGCCAGCAGCCAAGGTACAGCATCCTACAATGAGCAGTTCTTC,CASSQGTASYNEQFF
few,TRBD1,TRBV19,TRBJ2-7,TGTGCCACGCTGGAAGGACAGGGGGCCTCCTACGAGCAGTACTTC,CATLEGQGASYEQYF
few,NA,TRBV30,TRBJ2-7,TGTGCCTGGAGCGAGAGCTCCTACGAGCAGTACTTC,CAWSESSYEQYF
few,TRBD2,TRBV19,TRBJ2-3,TGTGCCAGTAGTAAGGGACTACCTGGCACAGATACGCAGTATTTT,CASSKGLPGTDTQYF
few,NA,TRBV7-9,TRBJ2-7,TGTGCCAGCAGCTCTACCCACTCCTACGAGCAGTACTTC,CASSSTHSYEQYF
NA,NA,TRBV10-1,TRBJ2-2,TGCGCCAGCAGTGAAGGCCCTACAGGCAGGGAGCTGTTTTTT,CASSEGPTGRELFF
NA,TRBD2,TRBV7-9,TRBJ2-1,TGTGCCAGCAGCCGGGAGAGACTAGCGGGAGGATTGACTTACAATGAGCAGTTCTTC,CASSRERLAGGLTYNEQFF
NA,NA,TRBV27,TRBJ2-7,TGTGCCAGCAGTTTATCACCCGGGGGCGAGGGCGAGCAGTACTTC,CASSLSPGGEGEQYF
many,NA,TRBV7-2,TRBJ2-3,TGTGCCAGCAGCTTAGCCCCAGGGTCCACAGATACGCAGTATTTT,CASSLAPGSTDTQYF
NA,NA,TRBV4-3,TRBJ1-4,TGCGCCAGCAGCCAAGATCTCGGGCAGAACTTAGGGGTGATGGACGAAAAACTGTTTTTT,CASSQDLGQNLGVMDEKLFF
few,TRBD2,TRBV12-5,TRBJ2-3,TGTGCTAGTGGTCCCCGGGGAGGGGACACAGATACGCAGTATTTT,CASGPRGGDTDTQYF
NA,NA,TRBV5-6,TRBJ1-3,TGTGCCAGCAGCTTGTTGGCCCCAGGCTCTGGAAACACCATATATTTT,CASSLLAPGSGNTIYF
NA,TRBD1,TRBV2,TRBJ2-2,TGTGCCAGCAGTGACGGGGCAGGGGGCACCGGGGAGCTGTTTTTT,CASSDGAGGTGELFF
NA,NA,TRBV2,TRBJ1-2,TGTGCCAGCAGTGATGGACCTAACTATGGCTACACCTTC,CASSDGPNYGYTF
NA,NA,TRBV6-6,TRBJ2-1,TGTGCCAGCAGTTACATGACGGCCCGCATGACGAATGAGCAGTTCTTC,CASSYMTARMTNEQFF
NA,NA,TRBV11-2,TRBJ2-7,TGTGCCAGCAGCTCCCCCCGGGTCAGGGCCTACGAGCAGTACTTC,CASSSPRVRAYEQYF
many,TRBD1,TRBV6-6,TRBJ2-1,TGTGCCAGCAGTTACTCGGGCAGGGGGACGAGCAATGAGCAGTTCTTC,CASSYSGRGTSNEQFF
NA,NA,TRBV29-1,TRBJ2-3,TGCAGCGTCGCCTTAGGCACAGATACGCAGTATTTT,CSVALGTDTQYF
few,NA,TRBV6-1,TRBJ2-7,TGTGCCAGCGGGGGGGACAGGCCGTCCTCCTACGAGCAGTACTTC,CASGGDRPSSYEQYF
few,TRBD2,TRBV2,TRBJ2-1,TGTGCCAGCAGTGATATGAGCGGGAAGCAGTTCTTC,CASSDMSGKQFF
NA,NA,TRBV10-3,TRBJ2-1,TGTGCCTCCCGGGACGTATACAATGAGCAGTTCTTC,CASRDVYNEQFF
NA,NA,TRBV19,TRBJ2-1,TGTGCCAGTAGTATTAGGGGAGGCAGGTTCGATGAGCAGTTCTTC,CASSIRGGRFDEQFF
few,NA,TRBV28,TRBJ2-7,TGTGCCAGCAGTTTGCTTGAGAGGCGACGGGAGCAGTACTTC,CASSLLERRREQYF
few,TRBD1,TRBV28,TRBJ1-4,TGTGCCAGCAGCTTGACAGGGGGCGGGCGTGAAAAACTGTTTTTT,CASSLTGGGREKLFF
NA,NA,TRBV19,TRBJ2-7,TGTGCCAGTAGTATTGGCGCCAGGCCGTCCTACGAGCAGTACTTC,CASSIGARPSYEQYF
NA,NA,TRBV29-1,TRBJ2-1,TGCAGCGTTGGTGAGGGTATGTACAATGAGCAGTTCTTC,CSVGEGMYNEQFF
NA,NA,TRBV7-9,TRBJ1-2,TGTGCCAGCAGCTTCTTCCGTGAGAGTAACTATGGCTACACCTTC,CASSFFRESNYGYTF
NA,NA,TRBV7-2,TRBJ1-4,TGTGCCAGCAGCATCAGACCAACGGGATTGGAAAAACTGTTTTTT,CASSIRPTGLEKLFF
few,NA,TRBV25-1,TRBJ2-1,TGTGCCAGCAGTGGTGTCCCCTTAGCGGACCCTGACAATGAGCAGTTCTTC,CASSGVPLADPDNEQFF
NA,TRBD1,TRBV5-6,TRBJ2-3,TGTGCCAGCAGCCCCGCCGGGACAGGGACCACAGATACGCAGTATTTT,CASSPAGTGTTDTQYF
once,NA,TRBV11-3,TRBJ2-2,TGTGCCAGCAGCTTAGTTTCTAGCGTGAAAACCGGGGAGCTGTTTTTT,CASSLVSSVKTGELFF
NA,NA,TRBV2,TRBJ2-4,TGTGCCGGCTCCGGGGGTCCCAAAAACATTCAGTACTTC,CAGSGGPKNIQYF
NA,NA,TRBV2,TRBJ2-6,TGTGCCAGCAAGCTAGCTTCTCTGGCTGGGGCCAACGTCCTGACTTTC,CASKLASLAGANVLTF
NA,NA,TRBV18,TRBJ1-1,TGTGCCAGCTCACCCCTGGACAGGAACACTGAAGCTTTCTTT,CASSPLDRNTEAFF
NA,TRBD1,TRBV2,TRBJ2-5,TGTGCCAGCTCCTGGGGGACAGGGAAAATCGAGACCCAGTACTTC,CASSWGTGKIETQYF